This TCR beta chain was retrieved from a study of tumor-infiltrating lymphocytes in primary liver carcinoma. Whole-study context: The patients comprised men and women between the ages of 30 and 69 years.

TCR beta cDNA was reverse-transcribed from roughly 0.45 ug of total RNA. The reaction used a constant-region primer and ProtoScript II reverse transcriptase. Slightly modified ARM-PCR with three nested multiplex PCR rounds yielded TCR beta libraries. Amplification in the first two PCR rounds was performed using TRBV1-TRBV30 forward primers and a C-beta reverse primer for 10 cycles each. Using its own MiXCR run on the multiplex PCR reads, TCRdb lists one record per CDR3 protein. The sample carries about 180,000 distinct CDR3 sequences, 60% recorded once. Out of unsorted whole blood came the blood RNA, and germline DNA was extracted as well. The CDR3 length is 18 residues. The germline V gene encodes CDR1 SQVTM and CDR2 ANQGSEA. The V and J ends lost 1 base and 6 bases, in that order; junction bases with no gene match: 18.

This clonotype originated in a man aged 40-49 years with primary liver carcinoma and hepatitis B virus infection. Sequenced material: peripheral blood. This chain connects TRBV29-1 to TRBJ2-7, with 10 bases fitting TRBD2. CDR3 in DNA: TGCAGCGTTGAAGCCCCGGGGAAGAGCGGGAGGGGTTTTCTCGAGCAGTACTTC. It is translated as CSVEAPGKSGRGFLEQYF.